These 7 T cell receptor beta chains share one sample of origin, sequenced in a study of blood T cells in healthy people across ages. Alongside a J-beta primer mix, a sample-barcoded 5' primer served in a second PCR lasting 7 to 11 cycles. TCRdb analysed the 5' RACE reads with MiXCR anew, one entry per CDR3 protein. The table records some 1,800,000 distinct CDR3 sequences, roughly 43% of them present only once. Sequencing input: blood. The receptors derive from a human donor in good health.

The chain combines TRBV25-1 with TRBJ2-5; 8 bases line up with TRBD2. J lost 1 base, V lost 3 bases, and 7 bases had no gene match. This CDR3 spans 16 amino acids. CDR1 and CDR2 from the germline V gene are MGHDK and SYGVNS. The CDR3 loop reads CASSENKRGSQETQYF. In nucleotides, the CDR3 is TGTGCCAGCAGTGAGAATAAGCGGGGGAGCCAAGAGACCCAGTACTTC.

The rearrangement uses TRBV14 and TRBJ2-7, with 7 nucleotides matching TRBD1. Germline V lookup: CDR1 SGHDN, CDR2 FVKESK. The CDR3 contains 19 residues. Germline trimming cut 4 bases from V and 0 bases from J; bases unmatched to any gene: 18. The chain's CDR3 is CASSRKAVTGPLSSYEQYF. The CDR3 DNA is TGTGCCAGCAGCCGGAAGGCGGTGACAGGGCCCTTGAGCTCCTACGAGCAGTACTTC.

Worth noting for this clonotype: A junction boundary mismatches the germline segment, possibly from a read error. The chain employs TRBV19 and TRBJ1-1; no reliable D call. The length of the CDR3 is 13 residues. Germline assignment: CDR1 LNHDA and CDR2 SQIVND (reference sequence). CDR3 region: CASSMHGNTKAFF. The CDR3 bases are TGTGCCAGTAGTATGCACGGGAACACTAAAGCTTTCTTT. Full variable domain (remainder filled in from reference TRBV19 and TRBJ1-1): DGGITQSPKYLFRKEGQNVTLSCEQNLNHDAMYWYRQDPGQGLRLIYYSQIVNDFQKGDIAEGYSVSREKKESFPLTVTSAQKNPTAFYLCASSMHGNTKAFFGQGTRLTVV.

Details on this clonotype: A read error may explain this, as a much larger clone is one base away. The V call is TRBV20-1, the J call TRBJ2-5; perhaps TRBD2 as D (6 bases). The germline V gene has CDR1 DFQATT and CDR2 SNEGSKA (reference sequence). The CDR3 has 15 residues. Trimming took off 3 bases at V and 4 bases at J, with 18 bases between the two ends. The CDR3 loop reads CSASSGRADRETQYF. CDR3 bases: TGCAGTGCTAGTAGCGGCAGGGCGGATCGAGAGACCCAGTACTTC.

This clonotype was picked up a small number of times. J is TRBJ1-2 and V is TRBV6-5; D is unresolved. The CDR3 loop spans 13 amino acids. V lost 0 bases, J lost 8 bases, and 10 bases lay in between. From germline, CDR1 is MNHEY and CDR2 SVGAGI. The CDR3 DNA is TGTGCCAGCAGTTACTCTTTGATCAGCGGCTACACCTTC. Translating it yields CASSYSLISGYTF.

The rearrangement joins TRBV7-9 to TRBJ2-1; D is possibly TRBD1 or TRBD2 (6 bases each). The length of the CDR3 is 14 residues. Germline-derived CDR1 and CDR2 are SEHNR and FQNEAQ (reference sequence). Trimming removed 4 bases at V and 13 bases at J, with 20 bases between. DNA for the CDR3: TGTGCCAGCAGCTCAGGAGGGGGAGGAAGAGAACAGTTCTTC. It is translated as CASSSGGGGREQFF. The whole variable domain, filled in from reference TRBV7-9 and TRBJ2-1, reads DTGVSQNPRHKITKRGQNVTFRCDPISEHNRLYWYRQTLGQGPEFLTYFQNEAQLEKSRLLSDRFSAERPKGSFSTLEIQRTEQGDSAMYLCASSSGGGGREQFFGPGTRLTVL.

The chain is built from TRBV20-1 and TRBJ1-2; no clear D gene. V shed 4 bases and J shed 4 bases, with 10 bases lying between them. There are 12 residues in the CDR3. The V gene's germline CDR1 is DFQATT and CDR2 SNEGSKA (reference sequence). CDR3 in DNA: TGCAGTGCTATCCTCCGGACCTATGGCTACACCTTC. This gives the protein CSAILRTYGYTF.